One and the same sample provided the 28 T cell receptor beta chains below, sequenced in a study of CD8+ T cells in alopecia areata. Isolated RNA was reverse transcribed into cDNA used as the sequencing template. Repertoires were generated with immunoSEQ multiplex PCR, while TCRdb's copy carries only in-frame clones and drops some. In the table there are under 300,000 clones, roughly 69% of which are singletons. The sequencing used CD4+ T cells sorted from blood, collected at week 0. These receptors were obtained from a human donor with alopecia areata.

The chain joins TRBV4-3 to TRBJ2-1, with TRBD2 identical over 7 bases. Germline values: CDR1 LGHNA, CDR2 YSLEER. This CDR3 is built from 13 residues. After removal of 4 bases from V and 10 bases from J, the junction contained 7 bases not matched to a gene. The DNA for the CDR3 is TGCGCCAGCAGCCGCCCGGGGCGGGGGGAGCAGTTCTTC. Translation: CASSRPGRGEQFF.

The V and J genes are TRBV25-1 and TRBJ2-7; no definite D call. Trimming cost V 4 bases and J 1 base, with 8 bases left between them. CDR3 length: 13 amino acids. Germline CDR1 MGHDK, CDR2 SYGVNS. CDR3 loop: CASSATRSYEQYF. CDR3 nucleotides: TGTGCCAGCAGTGCGACACGGTCCTACGAGCAGTACTTC.

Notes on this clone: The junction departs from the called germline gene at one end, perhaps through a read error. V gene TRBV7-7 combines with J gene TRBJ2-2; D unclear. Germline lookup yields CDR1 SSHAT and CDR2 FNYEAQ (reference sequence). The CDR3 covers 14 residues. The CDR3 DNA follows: TGTGCTAGCAGCCCAGACGGGTACACCGGGGAGCTGTTTTTT. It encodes CASSPDGYTGELFF.

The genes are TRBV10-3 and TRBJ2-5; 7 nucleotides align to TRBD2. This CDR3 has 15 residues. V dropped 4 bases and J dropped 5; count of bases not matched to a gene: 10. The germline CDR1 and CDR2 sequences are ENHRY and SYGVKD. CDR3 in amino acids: CAISGGIRGSETQYF. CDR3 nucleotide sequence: TGTGCCATCAGTGGGGGCATTCGCGGGAGTGAGACCCAGTACTTC.

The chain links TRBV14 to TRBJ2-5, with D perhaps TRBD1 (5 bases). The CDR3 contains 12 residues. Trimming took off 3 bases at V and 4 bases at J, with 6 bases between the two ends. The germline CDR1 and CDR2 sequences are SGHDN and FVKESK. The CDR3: CASSQGRETQYF. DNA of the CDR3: TGTGCCAGCAGCCAGGGGCGAGAGACCCAGTACTTC.

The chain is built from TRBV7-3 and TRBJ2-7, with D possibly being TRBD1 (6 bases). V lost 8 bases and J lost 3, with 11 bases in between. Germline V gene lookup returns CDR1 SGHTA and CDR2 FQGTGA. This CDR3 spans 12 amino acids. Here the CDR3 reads CASGLDSYEQYF. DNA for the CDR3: TGTGCCAGCGGACTGGACAGCTACGAGCAGTACTTC.

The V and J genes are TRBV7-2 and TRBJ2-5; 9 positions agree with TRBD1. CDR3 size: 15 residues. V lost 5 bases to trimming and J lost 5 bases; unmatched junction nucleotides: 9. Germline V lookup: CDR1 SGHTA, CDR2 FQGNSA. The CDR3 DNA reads TGTGCCAGCAGCCAACCAACAGGGGGCGGTGAGACCCAGTACTTC. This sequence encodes CASSQPTGGGETQYF.

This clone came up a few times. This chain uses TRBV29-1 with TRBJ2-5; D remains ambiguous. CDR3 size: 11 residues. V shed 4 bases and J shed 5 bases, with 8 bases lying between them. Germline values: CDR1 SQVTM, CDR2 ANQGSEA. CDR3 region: CSVGTRETQYF. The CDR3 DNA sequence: TGCAGCGTTGGCACGCGGGAGACCCAGTACTTC.

The CDR3 loop is CASSGPLSGGYGYTF. CDR3 nucleotide sequence: TGTGCCAGCAGCGGACCCCTCTCCGGGGGCTATGGCTACACCTTC. V usage is TRBV9 and J usage is TRBJ1-2, with D tentatively TRBD1 (5 bases). The CDR3 extends over 15 amino acids. From germline, CDR1 is SGDLS and CDR2 YYNGEE. V was trimmed by 3 bases and J by 4 bases, leaving 16 bases between them.

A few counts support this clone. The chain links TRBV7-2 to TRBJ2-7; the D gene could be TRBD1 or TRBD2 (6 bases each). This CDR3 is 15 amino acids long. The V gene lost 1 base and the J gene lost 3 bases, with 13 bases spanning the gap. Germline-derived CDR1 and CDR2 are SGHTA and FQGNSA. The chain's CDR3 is CASSLVNGGLYEQYF. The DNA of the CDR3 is TGTGCCAGCAGCTTAGTTAATGGGGGGCTCTACGAGCAGTACTTC. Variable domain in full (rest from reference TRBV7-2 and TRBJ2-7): GAGVSQSPSNKVTEKGKDVELRCDPISGHTALYWYRQSLGQGLEFLIYFQGNSAPDKSGLPSDRFSAERTGGSVSTLTIQRTQQEDSAVYLCASSLVNGGLYEQYFGPGTRLTVT.

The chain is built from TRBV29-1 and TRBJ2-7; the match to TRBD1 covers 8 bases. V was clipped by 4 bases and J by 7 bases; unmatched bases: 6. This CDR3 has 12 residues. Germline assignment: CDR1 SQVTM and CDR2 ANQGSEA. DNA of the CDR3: TGCAGCGTTGTGCAGGGGGCATGGGAGCAGTACTTC. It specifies CSVVQGAWEQYF.

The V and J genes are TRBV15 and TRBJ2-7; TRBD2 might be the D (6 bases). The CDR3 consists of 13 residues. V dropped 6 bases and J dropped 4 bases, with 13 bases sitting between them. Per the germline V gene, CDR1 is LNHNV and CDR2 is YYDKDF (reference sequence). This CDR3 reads CATRDAGRYEQYF. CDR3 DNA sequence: TGTGCCACCAGAGACGCTGGGAGGTACGAGCAGTACTTC.

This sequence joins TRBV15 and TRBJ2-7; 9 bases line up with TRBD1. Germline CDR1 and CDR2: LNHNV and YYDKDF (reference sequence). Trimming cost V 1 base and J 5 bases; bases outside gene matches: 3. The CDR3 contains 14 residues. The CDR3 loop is CATSRGDRADEQYF. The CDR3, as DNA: TGTGCCACCAGCAGAGGGGACAGGGCAGACGAGCAGTACTTC.

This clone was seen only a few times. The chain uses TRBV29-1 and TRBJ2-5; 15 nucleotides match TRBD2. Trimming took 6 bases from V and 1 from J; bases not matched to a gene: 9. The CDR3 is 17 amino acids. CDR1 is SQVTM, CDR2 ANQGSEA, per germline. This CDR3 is CSVGTSGGTLSQETQYF. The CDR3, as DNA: TGCAGCGTGGGGACTAGCGGGGGGACCTTAAGCCAAGAGACCCAGTACTTC. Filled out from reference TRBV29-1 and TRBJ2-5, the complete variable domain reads SAVISQKPSRDICQRGTSLTIQCQVDSQVTMMFWYRQQPGQSLTLIATANQGSEATYESGFVIDKFPISRPNLTFSTLTVSNMSPEDSSIYLCSVGTSGGTLSQETQYFGPGTRLLVL.

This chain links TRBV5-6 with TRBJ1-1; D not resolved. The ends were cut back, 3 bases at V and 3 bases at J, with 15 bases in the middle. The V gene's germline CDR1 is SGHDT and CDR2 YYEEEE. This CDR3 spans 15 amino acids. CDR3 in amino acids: CASSSSHKYDTEAFF. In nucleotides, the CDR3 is TGTGCCAGCAGCTCCTCGCACAAATACGACACTGAAGCTTTCTTT.

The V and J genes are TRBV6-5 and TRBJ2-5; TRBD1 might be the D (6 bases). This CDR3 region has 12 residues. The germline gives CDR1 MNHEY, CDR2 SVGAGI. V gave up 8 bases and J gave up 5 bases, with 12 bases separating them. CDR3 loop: CASAGRGETQYF. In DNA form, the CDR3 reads TGTGCCAGCGCGGGCAGGGGTGAGACCCAGTACTTC.

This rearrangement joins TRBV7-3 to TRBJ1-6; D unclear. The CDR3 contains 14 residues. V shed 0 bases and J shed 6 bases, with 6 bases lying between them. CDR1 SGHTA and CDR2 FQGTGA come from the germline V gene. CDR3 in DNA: TGTGCCAGCAGCTTAACGGGATTTAATTCACCCCTCCACTTT. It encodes CASSLTGFNSPLHF.

CDR3 sequence reads: CASSTTGSTDTQYF. Here the CDR3 DNA reads TGTGCCAGCAGCACGACAGGGAGCACAGATACGCAGTATTTT. The chain joins TRBV7-9 to TRBJ2-3; 7 bases are shared with TRBD1. Germline V gives CDR1 SEHNR, CDR2 FQNEAQ (reference sequence). J was trimmed by 0 bases and V by 5 bases; bases with no gene match: 2. The CDR3 contains 14 residues.

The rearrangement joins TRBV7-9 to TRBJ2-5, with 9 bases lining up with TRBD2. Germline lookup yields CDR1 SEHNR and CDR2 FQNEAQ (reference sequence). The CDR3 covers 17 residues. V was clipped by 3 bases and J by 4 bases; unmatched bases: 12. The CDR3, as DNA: TGTGCCAGCAGCTTTCGTAGCGGGGGCCCCAAAGGAGAGACCCAGTACTTC. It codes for CASSFRSGGPKGETQYF.

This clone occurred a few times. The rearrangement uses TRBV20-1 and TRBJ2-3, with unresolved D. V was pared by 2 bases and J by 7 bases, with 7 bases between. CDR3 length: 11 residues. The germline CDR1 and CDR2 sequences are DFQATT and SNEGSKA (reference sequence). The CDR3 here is CSARNSYTQYF. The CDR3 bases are TGCAGTGCTAGAAATTCTTATACGCAGTATTTT.

The CDR3 sequence: CASSLEVGAQETQYF. CDR3 bases: TGTGCCAGCAGCTTAGAGGTGGGGGCTCAAGAGACCCAGTACTTC. The V gene is TRBV7-8, the J gene TRBJ2-5; the D gene is possibly TRBD1 (6 bases). With 1 base removed from V and 2 bases from J, the gap between germline ends came to 11 bases. The germline CDR1 and CDR2 sequences are SGHVS and FQNEAQ. This CDR3 is built from 15 residues.

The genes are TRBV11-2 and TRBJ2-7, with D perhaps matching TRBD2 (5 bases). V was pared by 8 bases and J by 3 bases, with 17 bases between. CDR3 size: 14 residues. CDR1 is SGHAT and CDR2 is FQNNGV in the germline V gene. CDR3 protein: CASSGSQWLYEQYF. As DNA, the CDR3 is TGTGCCAGCTCGGGGAGCCAATGGCTCTACGAGCAGTACTTC.

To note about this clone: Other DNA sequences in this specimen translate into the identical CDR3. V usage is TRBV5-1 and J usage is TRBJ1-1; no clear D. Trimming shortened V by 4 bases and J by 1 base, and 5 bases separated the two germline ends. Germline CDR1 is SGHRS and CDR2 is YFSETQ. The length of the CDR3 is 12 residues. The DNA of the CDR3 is TGCGCCAGCAGCCCAGGGAACACTGAAGCTTTCTTT. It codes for CASSPGNTEAFF. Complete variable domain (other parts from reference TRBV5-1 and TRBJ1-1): KAGVTQTPRYLIKTRGQQVTLSCSPISGHRSVSWYQQTPGQGLQFLFEYFSETQRNKGNFPGRFSGRQFSNSRSEMNVSTLELGDSALYLCASSPGNTEAFFGQGTRLTVV.

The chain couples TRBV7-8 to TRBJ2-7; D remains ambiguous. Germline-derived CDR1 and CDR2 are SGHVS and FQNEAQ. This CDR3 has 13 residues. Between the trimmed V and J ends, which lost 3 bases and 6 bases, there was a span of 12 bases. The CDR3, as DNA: TGTGCCAGCAGCTTGCTCTCCTTCTCCGAGCAGTACTTC. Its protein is CASSLLSFSEQYF.

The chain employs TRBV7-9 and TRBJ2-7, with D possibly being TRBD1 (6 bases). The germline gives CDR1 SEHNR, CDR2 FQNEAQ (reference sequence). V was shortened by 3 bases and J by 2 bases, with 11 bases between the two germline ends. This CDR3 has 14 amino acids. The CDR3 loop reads CASSFDRPPYEQYF. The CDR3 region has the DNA TGTGCCAGCAGCTTCGACAGGCCGCCCTACGAGCAGTACTTC.

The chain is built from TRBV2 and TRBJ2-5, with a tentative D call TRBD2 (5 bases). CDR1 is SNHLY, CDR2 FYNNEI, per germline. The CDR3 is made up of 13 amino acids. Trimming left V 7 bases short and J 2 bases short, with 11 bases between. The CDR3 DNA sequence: TGTGCCAGCACAGCGGAGACTCAAGAGACCCAGTACTTC. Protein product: CASTAETQETQYF. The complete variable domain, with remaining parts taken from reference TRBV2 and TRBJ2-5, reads EPEVTQTPSHQVTQMGQEVILRCVPISNHLYFYWYRQILGQKVEFLVSFYNNEISEKSEIFDDQFSVERPDGSNFTLKIRSTKLEDSAMYFCASTAETQETQYFGPGTRLLVL.

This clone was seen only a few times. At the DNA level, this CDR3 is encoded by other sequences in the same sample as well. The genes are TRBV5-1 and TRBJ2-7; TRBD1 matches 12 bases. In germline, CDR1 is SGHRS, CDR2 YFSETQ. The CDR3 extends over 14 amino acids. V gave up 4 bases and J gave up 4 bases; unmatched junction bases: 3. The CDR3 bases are TGCGCCAGCAGCCGGGGACAGGGGGCTTACGAGCAGTACTTC. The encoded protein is CASSRGQGAYEQYF.

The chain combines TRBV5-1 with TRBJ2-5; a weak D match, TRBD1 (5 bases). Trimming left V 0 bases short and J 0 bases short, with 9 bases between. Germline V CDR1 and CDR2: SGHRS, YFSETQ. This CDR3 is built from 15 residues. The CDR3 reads CASSLDRTYQETQYF. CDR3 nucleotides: TGCGCCAGCAGCTTGGACAGGACGTACCAAGAGACCCAGTACTTC.